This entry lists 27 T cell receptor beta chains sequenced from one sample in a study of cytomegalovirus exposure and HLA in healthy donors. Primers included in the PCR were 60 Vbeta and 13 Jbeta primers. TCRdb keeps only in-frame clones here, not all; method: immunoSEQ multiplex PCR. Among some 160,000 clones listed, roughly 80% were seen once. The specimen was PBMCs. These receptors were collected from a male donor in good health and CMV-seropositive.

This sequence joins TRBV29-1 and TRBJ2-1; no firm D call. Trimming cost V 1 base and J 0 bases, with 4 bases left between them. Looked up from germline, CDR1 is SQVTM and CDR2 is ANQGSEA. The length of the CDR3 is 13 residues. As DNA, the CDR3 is TGCAGCGTTGAAGGACTCTCCTACAATGAGCAGTTCTTC. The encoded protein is CSVEGLSYNEQFF.

For the CDR3, the DNA is TGTGCCAGCAGCCCGATCAGGGGATCGTCTAATGGCTACACCTTC. It codes for CASSPIRGSSNGYTF. This rearrangement joins TRBV13 to TRBJ1-2; maybe TRBD1 (6 bases). Germline V gene sequence: CDR1 PRHDT, CDR2 FYEKMQ (reference sequence). This CDR3 is 15 amino acids long. V was clipped by 5 bases and J by 6 bases, with 19 bases between them.

The CDR3: CASSVGLASDNEQFF. The DNA of the CDR3 is TGTGCCAGCAGCGTGGGACTAGCGTCTGACAATGAGCAGTTCTTC. This rearrangement joins TRBV2 to TRBJ2-1; 10 bases are a match to TRBD2. Germline-derived CDR1 and CDR2 are SNHLY and FYNNEI. V was pared by 6 bases and J by 5 bases, with 7 bases of the junction left unmatched. The CDR3 covers 15 residues. The whole variable domain, remainder taken from reference TRBV2 and TRBJ2-1, is EPEVTQTPSHQVTQMGQEVILRCVPISNHLYFYWYRQILGQKVEFLVSFYNNEISEKSEIFDDQFSVERPDGSNFTLKIRSTKLEDSAMYFCASSVGLASDNEQFFGPGTRLTVL.

In nucleotides, the CDR3 is TGTGCCTGGAGTCCCTACAGGGGCGCTGAAGCTTTCTTT. Amino acid sequence: CAWSPYRGAEAFF. V gene TRBV30 combines with J gene TRBJ1-1; 7 nucleotides align to TRBD1. The junction had 6 bases not matched to a gene; V was cut back by 2 bases and J by 6 bases. Looked up from germline, CDR1 is GTSNPN and CDR2 is SVGIG (reference sequence). The length of the CDR3 is 13 residues.

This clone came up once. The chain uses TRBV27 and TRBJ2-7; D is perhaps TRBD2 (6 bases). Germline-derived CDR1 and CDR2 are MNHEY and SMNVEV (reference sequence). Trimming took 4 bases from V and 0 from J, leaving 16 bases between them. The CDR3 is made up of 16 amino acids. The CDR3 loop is CASSSARDFRSYEQYF. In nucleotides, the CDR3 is TGTGCCAGCAGTTCAGCACGGGACTTTCGCTCCTACGAGCAGTACTTC.

CDR3 in amino acids: CASSLRGTTGELFF. CDR3 bases: TGTGCCAGCAGTTTAAGGGGAACTACCGGGGAGCTGTTTTTT. This chain connects TRBV28 to TRBJ2-2, with D maybe TRBD1 (5 bases). Trimming cost V 2 bases and J 5 bases, with 9 bases left between them. Germline V gene lookup returns CDR1 MDHEN and CDR2 SYDVKM. The CDR3 spans 14 residues.

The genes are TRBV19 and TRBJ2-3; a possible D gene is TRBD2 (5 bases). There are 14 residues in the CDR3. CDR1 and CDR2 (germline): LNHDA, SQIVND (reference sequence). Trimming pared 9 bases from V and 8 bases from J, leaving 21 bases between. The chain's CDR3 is CASQTKRVSGTQYF. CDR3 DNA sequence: TGTGCCAGCCAGACTAAACGGGTTAGTGGTACGCAGTATTTT.

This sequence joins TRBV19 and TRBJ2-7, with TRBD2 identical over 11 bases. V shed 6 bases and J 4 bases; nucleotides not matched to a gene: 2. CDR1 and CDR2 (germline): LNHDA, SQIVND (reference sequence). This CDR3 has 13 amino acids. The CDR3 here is CASSGLAGYEQYF. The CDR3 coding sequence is TGTGCCAGTAGCGGACTAGCGGGTTACGAGCAGTACTTC.

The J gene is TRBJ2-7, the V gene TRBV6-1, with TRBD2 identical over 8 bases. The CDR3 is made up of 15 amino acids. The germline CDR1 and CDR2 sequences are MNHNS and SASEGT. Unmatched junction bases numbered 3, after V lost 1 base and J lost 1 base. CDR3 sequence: CASSEVSGSSYEQYF. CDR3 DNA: TGTGCCAGCAGTGAAGTAAGCGGGAGTTCCTACGAGCAGTACTTC.

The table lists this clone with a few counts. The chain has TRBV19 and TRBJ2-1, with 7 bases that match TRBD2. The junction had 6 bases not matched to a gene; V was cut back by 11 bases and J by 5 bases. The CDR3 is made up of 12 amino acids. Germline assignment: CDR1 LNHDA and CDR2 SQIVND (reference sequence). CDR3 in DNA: TGTGCCGGGGGGGGTCGGAACAATGAGCAGTTCTTC. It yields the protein CAGGGRNNEQFF.

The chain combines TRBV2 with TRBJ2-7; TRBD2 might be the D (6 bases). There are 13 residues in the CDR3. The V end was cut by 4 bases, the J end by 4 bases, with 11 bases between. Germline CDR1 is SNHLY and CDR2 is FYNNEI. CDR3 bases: TGTGCCAGCAGTGTGGTAGCGGCGTACGAGCAGTACTTC. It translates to CASSVVAAYEQYF.

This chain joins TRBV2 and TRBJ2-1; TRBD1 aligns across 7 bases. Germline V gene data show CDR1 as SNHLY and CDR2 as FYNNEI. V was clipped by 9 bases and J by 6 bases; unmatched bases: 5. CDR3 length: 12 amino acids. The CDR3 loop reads CASRGTVNEQFF. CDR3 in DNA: TGTGCCAGTAGGGGGACAGTCAATGAGCAGTTCTTC.

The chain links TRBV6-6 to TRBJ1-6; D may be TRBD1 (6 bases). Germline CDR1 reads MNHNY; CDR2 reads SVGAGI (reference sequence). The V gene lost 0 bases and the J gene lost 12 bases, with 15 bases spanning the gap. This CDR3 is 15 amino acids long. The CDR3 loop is CASSYSRTAGRPLHF. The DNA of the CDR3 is TGTGCCAGCAGTTACTCGAGGACAGCCGGCCGACCCCTCCACTTT.

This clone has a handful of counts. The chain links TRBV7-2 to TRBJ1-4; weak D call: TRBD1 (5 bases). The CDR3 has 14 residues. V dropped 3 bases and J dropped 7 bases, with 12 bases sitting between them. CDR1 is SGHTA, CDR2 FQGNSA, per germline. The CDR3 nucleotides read TGTGCCAGCAGCTTGGGGGGGTCCATTGAAAAACTGTTTTTT. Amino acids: CASSLGGSIEKLFF.

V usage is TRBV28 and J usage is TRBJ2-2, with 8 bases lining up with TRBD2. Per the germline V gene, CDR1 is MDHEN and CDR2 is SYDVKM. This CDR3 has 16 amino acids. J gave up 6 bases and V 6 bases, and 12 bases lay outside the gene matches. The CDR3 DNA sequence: TGTGCCAGCAGCCCACCGAGCGGGAGTCAACCCGGGGAGCTGTTTTTT. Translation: CASSPPSGSQPGELFF.

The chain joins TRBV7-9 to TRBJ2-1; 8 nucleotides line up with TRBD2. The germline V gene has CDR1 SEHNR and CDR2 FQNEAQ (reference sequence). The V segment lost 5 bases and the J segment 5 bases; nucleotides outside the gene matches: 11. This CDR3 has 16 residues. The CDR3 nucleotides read TGTGCCAGCAGCCCCCCGGACGGGAGGGCCAACAATGAGCAGTTCTTC. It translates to CASSPPDGRANNEQFF.

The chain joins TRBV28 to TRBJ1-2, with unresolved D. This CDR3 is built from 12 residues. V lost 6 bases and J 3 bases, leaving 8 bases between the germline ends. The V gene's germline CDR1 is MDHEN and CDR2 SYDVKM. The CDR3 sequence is CASSPLYYGYTF. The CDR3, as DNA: TGTGCCAGCAGCCCCTTGTACTATGGCTACACCTTC.

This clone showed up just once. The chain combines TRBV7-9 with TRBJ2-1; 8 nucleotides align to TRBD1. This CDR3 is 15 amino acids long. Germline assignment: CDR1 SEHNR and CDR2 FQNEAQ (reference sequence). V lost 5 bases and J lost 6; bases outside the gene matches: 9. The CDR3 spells CASSPRQGNFNEQFF. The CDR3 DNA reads TGTGCCAGCAGCCCACGACAGGGGAACTTCAATGAGCAGTTCTTC. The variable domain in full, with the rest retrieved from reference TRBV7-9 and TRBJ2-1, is DTGVSQNPRHKITKRGQNVTFRCDPISEHNRLYWYRQTLGQGPEFLTYFQNEAQLEKSRLLSDRFSAERPKGSFSTLEIQRTEQGDSAMYLCASSPRQGNFNEQFFGPGTRLTVL.

Here the CDR3 DNA reads TGTGCCAGCAGCTTGGTCGCGACTTCCTATGGCTACACCTTC. Protein sequence: CASSLVATSYGYTF. The chain combines TRBV5-6 with TRBJ1-2; D not certain. The CDR3 runs 14 residues. Germline CDR1 is SGHDT and CDR2 is YYEEEE. V was pared by 0 bases and J by 4 bases, with 10 bases between.

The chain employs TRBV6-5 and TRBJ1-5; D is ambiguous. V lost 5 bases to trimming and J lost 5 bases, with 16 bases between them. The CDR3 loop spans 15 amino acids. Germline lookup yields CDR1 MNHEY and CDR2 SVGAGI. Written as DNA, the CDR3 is TGTGCCAGCAGTCACACGGGGTTGTCAGATCAGCCCCAGCATTTT. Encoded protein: CASSHTGLSDQPQHF.

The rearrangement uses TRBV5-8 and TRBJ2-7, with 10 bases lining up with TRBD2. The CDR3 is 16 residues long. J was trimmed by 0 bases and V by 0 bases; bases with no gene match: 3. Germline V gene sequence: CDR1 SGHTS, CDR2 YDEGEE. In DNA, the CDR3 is TGTGCCAGCAGCTTGGTTAGCGGGAGGAGCTCCTACGAGCAGTACTTC. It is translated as CASSLVSGRSSYEQYF.

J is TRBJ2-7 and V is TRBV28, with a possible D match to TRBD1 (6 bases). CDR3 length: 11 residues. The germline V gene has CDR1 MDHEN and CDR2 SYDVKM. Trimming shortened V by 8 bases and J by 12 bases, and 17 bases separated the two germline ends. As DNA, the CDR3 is TGTGCCAGCGGAACAGGGACGGCCGCGTACTTC. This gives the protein CASGTGTAAYF.

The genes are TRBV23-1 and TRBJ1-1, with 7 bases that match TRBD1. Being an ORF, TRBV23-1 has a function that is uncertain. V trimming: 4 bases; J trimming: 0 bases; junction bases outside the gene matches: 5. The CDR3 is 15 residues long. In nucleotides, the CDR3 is TGCGCCAGCAGTCGAGCAGGGGGGATGAACACTGAAGCTTTCTTT. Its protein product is CASSRAGGMNTEAFF.

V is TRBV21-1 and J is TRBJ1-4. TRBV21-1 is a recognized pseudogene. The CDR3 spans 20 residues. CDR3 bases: TGTGCCAGCAGCAAAGTAGGCCCCCGACTACAGTGGGGAACTAATGAAAAACTGTTTTTT. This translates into CASSKVGPRLQWGTNEKLFF.

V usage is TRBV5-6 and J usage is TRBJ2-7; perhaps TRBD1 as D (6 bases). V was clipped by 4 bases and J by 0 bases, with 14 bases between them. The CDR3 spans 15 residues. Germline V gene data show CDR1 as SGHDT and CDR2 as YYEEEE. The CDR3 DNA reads TGTGCCAGCAGCCCCCCGTTAGGGGGCTCCTACGAGCAGTACTTC. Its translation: CASSPPLGGSYEQYF.

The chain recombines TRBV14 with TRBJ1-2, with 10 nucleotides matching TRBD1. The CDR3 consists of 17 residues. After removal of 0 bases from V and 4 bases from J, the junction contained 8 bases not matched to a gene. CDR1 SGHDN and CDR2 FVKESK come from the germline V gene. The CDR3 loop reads CASSQDYGQGEGYGYTF. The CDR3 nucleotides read TGTGCCAGCAGCCAAGATTACGGACAGGGGGAAGGCTATGGCTACACCTTC.

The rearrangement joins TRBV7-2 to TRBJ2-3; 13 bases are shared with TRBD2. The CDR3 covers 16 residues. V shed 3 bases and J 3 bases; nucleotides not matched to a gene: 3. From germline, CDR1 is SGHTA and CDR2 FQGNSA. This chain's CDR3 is CASSFGLAGVTDTQYF. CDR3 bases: TGTGCCAGCAGCTTCGGACTAGCGGGGGTAACAGATACGCAGTATTTT.